The rows below give T cell receptor beta chains drawn from one sample of a study of control samples from healthy donors and cancer patients. Here immunoSEQ multiplex PCR was the method, and the copy in TCRdb shows in-frame clones only, minus some. The data contain about 130,000 clones, over 75% of them singletons. The sample taken for sequencing was blood. Receptor source: a man between 18 and 35 years old in good health. The CDR3 runs from the conserved cysteine through the conserved F or W. The order of the fields is J gene, D gene, V gene, clone size, CDR3 protein, CDR3 DNA. D genes are given only for firm matches. Size is omitted from some rows. Given values are once, few, many or a class for expanded clones.

TRBJ2-5 . TRBV18 once CASSTNQETQYF TGTGCCAGCTCAACCAACCAAGAGACCCAGTACTTC
TRBJ2-7 . TRBV19 . CASSSKDGYEQYF TGTGCCAGTAGTTCCAAGGACGGGTACGAGCAGTACTTC
TRBJ1-5 TRBD1 TRBV12-5 . CASGSGGSNQPQHF TGTGCTAGTGGTTCAGGGGGTAGCAATCAGCCCCAGCATTTT
TRBJ1-6 . TRBV7-9 . CASSLARMGSSYNSPLHF TGTGCCAGCAGCTTAGCGCGAATGGGAAGCTCCTATAATTCACCCCTCCACTTT
TRBJ1-4 TRBD1 TRBV19 . CASSIAGTGPAEKLFF TGTGCCAGTAGTATAGCCGGGACAGGCCCGGCAGAAAAACTGTTTTTT
TRBJ2-5 . TRBV7-9 . CASSLSGARETQYF TGTGCCAGCAGCTTATCAGGGGCCCGGGAGACCCAGTACTTC
TRBJ2-2 TRBD1 TRBV15 . CATSRGTGGSGELFF TGTGCCACCAGCAGAGGGACAGGGGGCTCCGGGGAGCTGTTTTTT
TRBJ2-2 . TRBV6-4 medium-sized CASSDGDTGELFF TGTGCCAGCAGTGACGGGGACACCGGGGAGCTGTTTTTT
TRBJ1-5 . TRBV6-1 . CASSAITGLSNQPQHF TGTGCCAGCAGTGCCATAACAGGGTTGAGCAATCAGCCCCAGCATTTT
TRBJ2-1 . TRBV7-7 . CASSLDTRGLNEQFF TGTGCTAGCAGCTTAGACACTCGCGGACTGAATGAGCAGTTCTTC
TRBJ1-2 . TRBV28 . CASRDPRNARANYGYTF TGTGCCAGCAGGGATCCCAGGAACGCGAGAGCTAACTATGGCTACACCTTC
TRBJ2-3 . TRBV3-1/TRBV3-2 . CASSLGGSTDTQYF TGTGCCAGCAGCCTTGGAGGAAGCACAGATACGCAGTATTTT
TRBJ2-7 . TRBV24-1 . CATSDKGRYEQYF TGTGCCACCAGTGATAAGGGCCGGTACGAGCAGTACTTC
TRBJ1-1 . TRBV11-2 . CASSLGGLEAFF TGTGCCAGCAGCTTGGGGGGCCTGGAAGCTTTCTTT
TRBJ1-2 . TRBV18 many CASSPDTLPNYGYTF TGTGCCAGCTCACCAGACACACTTCCTAACTATGGCTACACCTTC
TRBJ2-2 TRBD2 TRBV25-1 . CASSDLPRAGGPGELFF TGTGCCAGCAGTGACCTACCTCGGGCGGGAGGCCCCGGGGAGCTGTTTTTT
TRBJ1-2 TRBD1 TRBV19 . CASSRGDRGVGYTF TGTGCCAGTAGTAGGGGGGACAGGGGAGTTGGCTACACCTTC
TRBJ1-6 . TRBV14 . CASSRTLNSPLHF TGTGCCAGCAGCCGGACTCTCAATTCACCCCTCCACTTT
TRBJ1-5 TRBD1 TRBV19 . CASSKFFLRQGVQPQHF TGTGCCAGTAGTAAATTTTTTCTGAGACAGGGGGTTCAGCCCCAGCATTTT
TRBJ1-5 . TRBV28 . CASRGSNQPQHF TGTGCCAGTAGGGGGAGCAATCAGCCCCAGCATTTT
TRBJ2-3 . TRBV4-3 few CASSQVPASPDTQYF TGCGCCAGCAGCCAAGTTCCAGCGAGCCCAGATACGCAGTATTTT
TRBJ1-4 . TRBV5-1 . CASSFLGGANEKLFF TGCGCCAGCAGCTTTTTAGGGGGGGCTAATGAAAAACTGTTTTTT
TRBJ1-5 . TRBV12-2 . CASRNRQEDQPQHF TGTGCAAGTCGCAACCGACAGGAGGATCAGCCCCAGCATTTT
TRBJ2-7 . TRBV7-9 . CASSLGPSVEQYF TGTGCCAGCAGCTTAGGTCCTTCCGTCGAGCAGTACTTC
TRBJ2-7 TRBD2 TRBV10-1 once CASSQLAGGEQYF TGCGCCAGCAGTCAACTAGCGGGAGGTGAGCAGTACTTC
TRBJ2-1 TRBD1 TRBV11-2 . CASSSLYRGEQFF TGTGCCAGCAGCTCCCTCTACAGGGGTGAGCAGTTCTTC
TRBJ1-2 . TRBV18 . CASSPDSGYTF TGTGCCAGCTCACCGGACAGCGGCTACACCTTC
TRBJ1-5 . TRBV7-9 . CASSLAHSNQPQHF TGTGCCAGCAGCTTAGCGCACAGCAATCAGCCCCAGCATTTT
TRBJ1-1 . TRBV5-1 once CASTQGGSNTEAFF TGCGCCAGCACTCAGGGAGGGTCCAACACTGAAGCTTTCTTT
TRBJ2-7 . TRBV6-1 . CASSDTGTEYEQYF TGTGCCAGCAGTGACACCGGGACGGAGTACGAGCAGTACTTC
TRBJ2-3 . TRBV28 . CASSPLGQSTDTQYF TGTGCCAGCAGTCCCCTTGGACAGTCCACAGATACGCAGTATTTT
TRBJ1-1 . TRBV15 . CATSRDQGRGTEAFF TGTGCCACCAGCAGAGATCAGGGGCGCGGTACTGAAGCTTTCTTT
TRBJ2-1 TRBD2 TRBV11-3 . CASSLGGANEQFF TGTGCCAGCAGCCTCGGGGGGGCGAATGAGCAGTTCTTC
TRBJ1-1 TRBD1 TRBV19 . CASSRGLMNTEAFF TGTGCCAGCAGCAGGGGGTTGATGAACACTGAAGCTTTCTTT
TRBJ2-2 . TRBV3-1/TRBV3-2 once CASSQDAVNTGELFF TGTGCCAGCAGCCAAGATGCGGTGAACACCGGGGAGCTGTTTTTT
TRBJ1-4 TRBD1 TRBV19 few CASRLTGGLEKLFF TGTGCCAGTAGGCTGACAGGGGGCTTGGAAAAACTGTTTTTT
TRBJ1-1 . TRBV9 . CASSAYRDTEAFF TGTGCCAGCAGCGCCTACAGAGACACTGAAGCTTTCTTT
TRBJ2-7 TRBD2 TRBV28 . CASSPGLAGGGYEQYF TGTGCCAGCAGTCCTGGACTAGCGGGAGGTGGATACGAGCAGTACTTC
TRBJ2-1 . TRBV27 . CASSLTGTSSYNEQFF TGTGCCAGCAGTTTAACAGGTACAAGCTCCTACAATGAGCAGTTCTTC
TRBJ2-7 . TRBV12-3/TRBV12-4 . CASSTGKGYEQYF TGTGCCAGCAGTACAGGGAAGGGGTACGAGCAGTACTTC
TRBJ2-1 TRBD2 TRBV19 . CASSGLADNNEQFF TGTGCCAGTAGTGGACTAGCGGATAACAATGAGCAGTTCTTC
TRBJ1-4 TRBD1 TRBV24-1 . CATSDPVTGDAEKLFF TGTGCCACCAGTGACCCGGTGACAGGGGACGCTGAAAAACTGTTTTTT
TRBJ2-7 TRBD2 TRBV15 . CATTLGGGYEQYF TGTGCCACCACCTTGGGGGGGGGCTACGAGCAGTACTTC
TRBJ1-2 . TRBV3-1/TRBV3-2 . CASSPNPTALYGYTF TGTGCCAGCAGCCCCAACCCTACAGCGCTCTATGGCTACACCTTC
TRBJ2-7 TRBD2 TRBV6-5 . CASSTRLAGPHEQYF TGTGCCAGCAGTACCAGACTAGCGGGACCCCACGAGCAGTACTTC
TRBJ1-1 . TRBV6-5 . CASSYSVYTEAFF TGTGCCAGCAGTTACTCAGTCTACACTGAAGCTTTCTTT
TRBJ2-2 . TRBV7-3 . CASSSGWRSGELFF TGTGCCAGCAGCTCGGGATGGCGCTCGGGGGAGCTGTTTTTT
TRBJ1-1 . TRBV19 . CASSSGPAKGTEAFF TGTGCCAGTAGTTCGGGACCTGCCAAGGGGACTGAAGCTTTCTTT